Below are 20 T cell receptor beta chains sequenced from a single sample in a study of shared clonotypes between healthy human individuals. Some clones are missing from TCRdb's copy, which holds only in-frame ones; the method was immunoSEQ multiplex PCR. The sample has just over 2,000,000 clones, around 95% seen once. What was sequenced was naive CD4+ T cells sorted from blood. Subset: CD45RA+ positively selected. These receptors came from a man aged 18-30 years in good health.

The chain links TRBV12-5 to TRBJ1-1; D is perhaps TRBD1 (5 bases). The CDR3 has 12 residues. Per the germline V gene, CDR1 is LGHNT and CDR2 is FRNRAP. Trimming took off 3 bases at V and 5 bases at J, with 7 bases between the two ends. The CDR3 protein is CASGLQETEAFF. The CDR3 DNA sequence: TGTGCTAGTGGTTTACAGGAGACTGAAGCTTTCTTT.

V gene TRBV27 combines with J gene TRBJ2-1; 7 positions match TRBD2. Germline V gene sequence: CDR1 MNHEY, CDR2 SMNVEV (reference sequence). This CDR3 comprises 14 residues. J gave up 0 bases and V 8 bases, and 4 bases lay outside the gene matches. The CDR3 reads CASGRESSYNEQFF. CDR3 DNA: TGTGCCAGCGGGAGGGAGAGCTCCTACAATGAGCAGTTCTTC.

Only a few counts were recorded for this clone. The chain has TRBV5-1 and TRBJ1-6; 9 bases agree with TRBD1. The J segment lost 9 bases and the V segment lost 4 bases, leaving 8 bases of the junction unmatched. Germline V gene sequence: CDR1 SGHRS, CDR2 YFSETQ. CDR3 length equals 15 residues. The CDR3 here is CASSARQGDSSPLHF. The CDR3 DNA follows: TGCGCCAGCAGCGCTCGACAGGGGGATTCTTCACCCCTCCACTTT.

This clone was seen once. V and J are TRBV21-1 and TRBJ1-6; the table gives TRBD1 as D, unverified against the DNA. TRBV21-1 is assigned pseudogene status. This CDR3 region has 15 residues. The DNA of the CDR3 is TGTGCCAGCAGCAAAAGTGGGACAGGGAATTCACCCCTCCACTTT. Protein: CASSKSGTGNSPLHF.

The J gene is TRBJ1-3, the V gene TRBV9; possible D gene TRBD1, 5 bases. This CDR3 region has 16 residues. Trimming took off 4 bases at V and 2 bases at J, with 16 bases between the two ends. Germline values: CDR1 SGDLS, CDR2 YYNGEE. The CDR3 region has the DNA TGTGCCAGCAGCCCCCTCCCGGGGCCAACTGGAAACACCATATATTTT. Its protein product is CASSPLPGPTGNTIYF.

This clone was seen many times. The rearrangement joins TRBV12-5 to TRBJ1-6; D unclear. The V and J ends lost 3 bases and 10 bases respectively, with 13 bases between them. Per germline, CDR1 LGHNT and CDR2 FRNRAP. CDR3 size: 14 residues. CDR3 DNA: TGTGCTAGTGGTTTTTCAACTGGCGGGTCACCCCTCCACTTT. Its protein is CASGFSTGGSPLHF.

This rearrangement joins TRBV6-9 to TRBJ1-1; 9 bases are shared with TRBD1. Germline assignment: CDR1 MNHGY and CDR2 SVAAGI. J was trimmed by 5 bases and V by 6 bases; bases with no gene match: 19. The CDR3 runs to 18 residues. CDR3 DNA sequence: TGTGCCAGCAGACACCCCGGACCCCTCGAACAGGGGGCTACTGAAGCTTTCTTT. Translated: CASRHPGPLEQGATEAFF.

The chain carries TRBV7-2 and TRBJ1-5; a weak D match, TRBD1 (5 bases). The CDR3 has 17 amino acids. Germline CDR1 reads SGHTA; CDR2 reads FQGNSA. V lost 1 base and J lost 1, with 14 bases in between. CDR3: CASSLVAGALSNQPQHF. DNA for the CDR3: TGTGCCAGCAGCTTAGTCGCTGGGGCGTTGAGCAATCAGCCCCAGCATTTT. The whole variable domain, filled in from reference TRBV7-2 and TRBJ1-5, reads GAGVSQSPSNKVTEKGKDVELRCDPISGHTALYWYRQSLGQGLEFLIYFQGNSAPDKSGLPSDRFSAERTGGSVSTLTIQRTQQEDSAVYLCASSLVAGALSNQPQHFGDGTRLSIL.

The CDR3 DNA follows: TGTGCCAGCAGTTACTCGATTCTGACACCCCTCCACTTT. Amino acid sequence: CASSYSILTPLHF. The genes are TRBV6-5 and TRBJ1-6; no firm D call. Trimming shortened V by 0 bases and J by 11 bases, and 8 bases separated the two germline ends. The germline CDR1 and CDR2 sequences are MNHEY and SVGAGI. This CDR3 has 13 residues.

This chain links TRBV6-6 with TRBJ1-3, with D possibly being TRBD1 (5 bases). This CDR3 contains 14 residues. V lost 6 bases, J lost 4 bases, and 13 bases lay in between. Germline values: CDR1 MNHNY, CDR2 SVGAGI (reference sequence). The CDR3 reads CASRASGLGNTIYF. The CDR3 DNA sequence: TGTGCCAGCAGGGCATCAGGGCTGGGAAACACCATATATTTT.

The CDR3 sequence is CASSRLAGYEQYF. CDR3 nucleotide sequence: TGTGCCAGTTCCCGACTAGCGGGCTACGAGCAGTACTTC. This rearrangement joins TRBV19 to TRBJ2-7, with 10 bases matching TRBD2. This CDR3 region has 13 residues. Germline V gives CDR1 LNHDA, CDR2 SQIVND (reference sequence). Unmatched junction bases numbered 4, after V lost 8 bases and J lost 3 bases. The full variable domain, in which reference TRBV19 and TRBJ2-7 provide the parts outside the CDR3, is DGGITQSPKYLFRKEGQNVTLSCEQNLNHDAMYWYRQDPGQGLRLIYYSQIVNDFQKGDIAEGYSVSREKKESFPLTVTSAQKNPTAFYLCASSRLAGYEQYFGPGTRLTVT.

The chain carries TRBV5-4 and TRBJ2-1; TRBD2 matches 11 bases. This CDR3 spans 16 amino acids. CDR1 SGHNT and CDR2 YYREEE come from the germline V gene (reference sequence). V lost 3 bases to trimming and J lost 3 bases; unmatched junction nucleotides: 5. Here the CDR3 reads CASSYLAGGLYNEQFF. The CDR3, as DNA: TGTGCCAGCAGCTACCTAGCGGGAGGTCTCTACAATGAGCAGTTCTTC.

The V call is TRBV2, the J call TRBJ2-2; D not resolved. Germline V gives CDR1 SNHLY, CDR2 FYNNEI. Trimming removed 6 bases at V and 6 bases at J, with 8 bases between. CDR3 size: 12 residues. CDR3 bases: TGTGCCAGCAGAAAGGCGGCCGGGGAGCTGTTTTTT. Protein: CASRKAAGELFF.

This sequence joins TRBV7-9 and TRBJ2-2, with 11 positions matching TRBD2. V lost 1 base, J lost 6 bases, and 7 bases stayed unmatched. Germline CDR1 and CDR2: SEHNR and FQNEAQ (reference sequence). This CDR3 comprises 17 residues. CDR3 region: CASSLGRLAGSSGELFF. CDR3 DNA: TGTGCCAGCAGCTTAGGTCGACTAGCGGGGTCCTCCGGGGAGCTGTTTTTT.

J is TRBJ2-1 and V is TRBV6-4, with 8 bases identical to TRBD2. The CDR3 loop spans 15 amino acids. V gave up 6 bases and J gave up 7 bases; unmatched junction bases: 11. Per the germline V gene, CDR1 is MRHNA and CDR2 is SNTAGT. DNA of the CDR3: TGTGCCAGCAGCAGGGACGGGGGGGCTTGGAATGAGCAGTTCTTC. This sequence encodes CASSRDGGAWNEQFF.

V usage is TRBV11-2 and J usage is TRBJ2-7; TRBD2 aligns across 7 bases. J lost 0 bases, V lost 5 bases, and 16 bases had no gene match. Germline assignment: CDR1 SGHAT and CDR2 FQNNGV. This CDR3 region has 18 residues. CDR3: CASSQPGRGLSSSYEQYF. The CDR3 bases are TGTGCCAGCAGCCAGCCGGGGAGGGGACTATCGAGCTCCTACGAGCAGTACTTC.

The genes are TRBV5-1 and TRBJ2-3; D uncertain. Germline V gene data show CDR1 as SGHRS and CDR2 as YFSETQ. Trimming removed 4 bases at V and 0 bases at J, with 9 bases between. This CDR3 comprises 14 residues. In nucleotides, the CDR3 is TGCGCCAGCAGCCCGTATGAGAGCACAGATACGCAGTATTTT. The encoded protein is CASSPYESTDTQYF.

J is TRBJ2-5 and V is TRBV11-2; 8 nucleotides match TRBD2. The V and J ends lost 3 bases and 5 bases, in that order; junction bases with no gene match: 5. CDR1 and CDR2 from the germline V gene are SGHAT and FQNNGV. The CDR3 is 14 residues long. The CDR3 nucleotides are TGTGCCAGCAGCTTGACTAGCGATGGGGAGACCCAGTACTTC. As protein: CASSLTSDGETQYF.

A note on this clone: The junction departs from the called germline gene at one end, perhaps through a read error. The chain links TRBV7-7 to TRBJ2-5, with no clear D. Per the germline V gene, CDR1 is SSHAT and CDR2 is FNYEAQ (reference sequence). The CDR3 runs 15 residues. This CDR3 reads CASSLVWGSSETQYF. CDR3 nucleotide sequence: TGTGCTAGCAGCTTAGTTTGGGGTTCGTCCGAGACCCAGTACTTC. The whole variable domain, remainder taken from reference TRBV7-7 and TRBJ2-5, is GAGVSQSPRYKVTKRGQDVTLRCDPISSHATLYWYQQALGQGPEFLTYFNYEAQPDKSGLPSDRFSAERPEGSISTLTIQRTEQRDSAMYRCASSLVWGSSETQYFGPGTRLLVL.

The chain uses TRBV7-2 and TRBJ1-4; D remains unclear. The CDR3 has 13 amino acids. The V end was cut by 2 bases, the J end by 4 bases, with 5 bases between. Germline V gives CDR1 SGHTA, CDR2 FQGNSA. CDR3 sequence: CASSLRVNEKLFF. The CDR3 DNA sequence: TGTGCCAGCAGCTTAAGGGTTAATGAAAAACTGTTTTTT.